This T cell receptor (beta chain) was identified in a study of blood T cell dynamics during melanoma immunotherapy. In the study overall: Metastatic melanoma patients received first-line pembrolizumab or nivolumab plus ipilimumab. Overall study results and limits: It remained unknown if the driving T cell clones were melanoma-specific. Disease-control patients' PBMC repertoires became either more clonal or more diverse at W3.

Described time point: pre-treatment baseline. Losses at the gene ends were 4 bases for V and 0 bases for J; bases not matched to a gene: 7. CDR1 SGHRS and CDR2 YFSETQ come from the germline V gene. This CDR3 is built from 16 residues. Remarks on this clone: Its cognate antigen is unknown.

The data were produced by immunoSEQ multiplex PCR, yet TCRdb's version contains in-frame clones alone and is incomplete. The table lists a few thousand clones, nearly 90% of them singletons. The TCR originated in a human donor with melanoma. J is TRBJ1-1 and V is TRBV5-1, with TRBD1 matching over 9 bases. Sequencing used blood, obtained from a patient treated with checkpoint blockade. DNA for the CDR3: TGCGCCAGCAGCCTTACAGGGGGCAGCATGAACACTGAAGCTTTCTTT. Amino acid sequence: CASSLTGGSMNTEAFF.